This T cell receptor beta chain appears in the sequencing data of a study of T-cell reconstitution after alpha-beta-depleted transplantation in children (dated by TCRdb to about 2016). The study in broad terms: The study quantitatively tracked T-cell immune reconstitution after TCRalphabeta/CD19-depleted allogeneic hematopoietic cell transplantation in children using TCR repertoire profiling.

Reading the label with the study, this specimen's treatment or condition is: allogeneic hematopoietic cell transplantation with graft depleted of TCRalphabeta T cells and CD19 B cells. The transplant recipients were children given TCRalphabeta/CD19-depleted allogeneic hematopoietic cell grafts. General conclusions and limits of the study: In some patients, the high TCRbeta diversity seen at day 60 was put down to recipient T cells and intrathymic progenitors that had survived conditioning. About two months after transplant, the apparently early recovery of alphabetaT-cell counts reportedly depended on just several hundred clones that had expanded rapidly and came from non-depleted graft cells. Over subsequent months, a decline in hyperexpanded clone frequencies was noted, and after one year, T-cell counts and TCRbeta diversity were mostly ascribed to newly produced T cells.

In the case of this clonotype: The antigen this receptor binds is unknown. No base qualities exist here, and no much larger clone lies one base off it.

The V end loses 6 bases and the J end loses 8 bases, and a stretch of 17 bases separates them. The CDR3 covers 14 residues, taking in both the cysteine and the phenylalanine. Only the CDR3 DNA is retained, 42 bases long and in frame from the first base. CDR1 MNHEY and CDR2 SMNVEV are derived from the germline V gene (reference sequence). To prepare the library, PCR was applied. The instrument given in TCRdb is Illumina HiSeq 2500. TCR libraries were prepared with molecular barcoding, using unique molecular identifiers to normalize TCRbeta repertoire quantification. In TCRdb, the public reads were trimmed at Q25 with fastp and aligned with MiXCR, with productive beta chains retained. Rows are combined by CDR3 protein, so each entry shows the most common genes and DNA. The sample table holds roughly 500,000 distinct CDR3 sequences, of which more than 9% were seen once. 2% to 2.5% of the sample is held by the ten biggest clonotypes.

The chain uses TRBV27 and TRBJ2-1, and the D gene may be TRBD2, 5 bases matching. This sequence originates from a child aged 2-15 years with inherited bone marrow failure, due to receive a stem cell transplant. Sample: PBMCs, taken before TCRalphabeta/CD19-depleted stem cell transplant. CDR3 reads: CASRGGGPRDEQFF. The sequence in DNA is TGTGCCAGCAGAGGCGGAGGCCCTAGGGATGAGCAGTTCTTC.